The clone carrying this T cell receptor beta chain was seen only a few times. Losses at the gene ends were 0 bases for V and 1 base for J; bases not matched to a gene: 6. The germline gives CDR1 DFQATT, CDR2 SNEGSKA (reference sequence). The CDR3 runs to 16 residues. The sample comes from a study of regulatory T cells in long-lasting Graves disease. Indicated time point: persistent/refractory GD, antithyroid drugs over 5 years with positive TRAb. From RNA extracted from PBMCs, the TCR library was made. Arm-PCR of CDR3 regions and iRepertoire HTBI primers were the basis on which TCR beta libraries were built. TCRdb redid the calling of the multiplex PCR reads with MiXCR, one entry per CDR3 protein. The data contain around 500,000 distinct CDR3 sequences, under 25% of them singletons.

This material consisted of peripheral blood mononuclear cells (PBMCs), taken when the disease was refractory, from a patient treated with antithyroid drugs. The chain couples TRBV20-1 to TRBJ1-5, with 7 nucleotides matching TRBD1. This clonotype was sampled from a female donor with Graves disease. The CDR3 loop reads CSARESGGGSNQPQHF. The CDR3 nucleotides read TGCAGTGCTAGAGAATCAGGGGGGGGAAGCAATCAGCCCCAGCATTTT.